This TCR beta chain was recovered during a study of cytomegalovirus exposure and HLA in healthy donors. Use of 60 Vbeta and 13 Jbeta primers characterized the PCR. TCRdb's copy holds only in-frame clones and misses some; the assay was immunoSEQ multiplex PCR. The table has more than 130,000 clones, roughly 76% seen once. The CDR3 is 18 residues long. The germline gives CDR1 ENHRY, CDR2 SYGVKD. V was trimmed by 0 bases and J by 5 bases, leaving 20 bases between them. Input material: PBMCs. The chain joins TRBV10-3 to TRBJ1-5, with D possibly TRBD1 on 5 matching bases. The sequence was obtained from a man between 18 and 29 years old in good health and CMV-seronegative. CDR3 amino acids: CAISESRLWGEVDQPQHF. The CDR3 DNA sequence: TGTGCCATCAGTGAGTCGAGGCTTTGGGGGGAAGTAGATCAGCCCCAGCATTTT.